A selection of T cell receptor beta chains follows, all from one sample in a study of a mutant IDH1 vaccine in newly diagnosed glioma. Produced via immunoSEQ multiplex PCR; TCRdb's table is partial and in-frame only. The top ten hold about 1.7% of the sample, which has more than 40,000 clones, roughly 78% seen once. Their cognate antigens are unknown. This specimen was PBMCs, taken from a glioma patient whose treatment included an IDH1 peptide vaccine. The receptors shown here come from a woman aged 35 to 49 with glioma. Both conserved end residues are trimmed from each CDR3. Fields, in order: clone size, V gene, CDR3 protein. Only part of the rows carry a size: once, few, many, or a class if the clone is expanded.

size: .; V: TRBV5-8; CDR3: ASSLGTVAGGRDTQY
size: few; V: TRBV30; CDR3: AYDRDGYGYT
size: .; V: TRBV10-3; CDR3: AISEPTSGPSTDTQY
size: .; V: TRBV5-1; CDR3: ASRQRYEQF
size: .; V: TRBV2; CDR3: ASSGQQQETQY
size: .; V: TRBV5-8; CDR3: ASSLAGARTNEKLF
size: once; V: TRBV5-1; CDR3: ASSLDALNTEAF
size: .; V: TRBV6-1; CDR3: ASIEGADYGYT
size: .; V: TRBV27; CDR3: ASSLLPGQGSYEQY
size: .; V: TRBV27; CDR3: ASSGRGSLGTEAF
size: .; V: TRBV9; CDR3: ASSGWTRSDTQY
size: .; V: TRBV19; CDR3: ASRTGGTEAF
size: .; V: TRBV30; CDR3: AWSVQKDMTEAF
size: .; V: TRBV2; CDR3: ASISAGGYNEQF
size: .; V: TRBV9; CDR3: ASSPGGTMSQETQY
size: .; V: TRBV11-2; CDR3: ASSLTSTNEKLF
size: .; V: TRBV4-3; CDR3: ASSQDPDYEQY
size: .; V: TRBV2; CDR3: ASSPPVRETQY
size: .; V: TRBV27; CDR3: ASSLSKGSLH
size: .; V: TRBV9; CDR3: ASGYSGGEETQY
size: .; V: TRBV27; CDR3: ASSPGFSRHYEQY
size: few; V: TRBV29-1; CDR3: SVEGTEETQY
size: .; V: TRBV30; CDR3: AWSVRRGPGSNQPQH
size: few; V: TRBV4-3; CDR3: ASSQSEGPTAGELF
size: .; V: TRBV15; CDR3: ATSRDLGTGGNEQF
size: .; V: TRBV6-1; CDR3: ASRPGLAGSYEQY
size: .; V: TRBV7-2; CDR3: ASSQVRVTEAF
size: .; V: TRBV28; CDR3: ASSRTSSEPDTQY
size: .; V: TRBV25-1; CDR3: ASSDGQGRTDTQY
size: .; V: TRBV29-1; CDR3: SVDRGYEQY
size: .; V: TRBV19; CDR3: ATRLGEKLF
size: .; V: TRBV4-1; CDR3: ASSQGVDISSGNTIY
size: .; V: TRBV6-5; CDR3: ASRARFNYGYT
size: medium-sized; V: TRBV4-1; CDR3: ASSGYTEAF
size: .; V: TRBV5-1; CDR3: ASSLWRDRGTEAF
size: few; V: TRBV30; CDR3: AWSPNEVSGYT
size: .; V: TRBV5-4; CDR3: ASTSLQDLSREQY
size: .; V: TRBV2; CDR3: ASSEQGALGYT
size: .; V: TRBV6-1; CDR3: ASSELRQPQH
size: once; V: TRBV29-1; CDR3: SVRQPRQETQY
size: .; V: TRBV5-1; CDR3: ASSLDPLATEAF
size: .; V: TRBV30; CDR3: AWSTSGDSPLH
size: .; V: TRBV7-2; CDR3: ASSLGVGELF
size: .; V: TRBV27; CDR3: ASSYRDGQPQH
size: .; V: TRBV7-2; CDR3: ASSLVPGPYEQY
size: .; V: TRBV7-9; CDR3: ASSLDRGRENEQF
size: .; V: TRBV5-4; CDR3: ASSLVSVSEAF
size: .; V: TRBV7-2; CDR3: ASSSTGGKYEQF
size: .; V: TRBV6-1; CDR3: ATRPYEQY
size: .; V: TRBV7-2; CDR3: ASSTFGGELF
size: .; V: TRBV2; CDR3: ASSERDRQETQY
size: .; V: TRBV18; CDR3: ASSRTGGASDTQY
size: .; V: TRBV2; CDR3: ASSLQETQY
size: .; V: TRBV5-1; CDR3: ASSLTGLGDTQY
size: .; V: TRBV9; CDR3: ASSGLSYT
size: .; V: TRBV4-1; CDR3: ASSQDWGRGINNSPLH
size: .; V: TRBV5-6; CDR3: ASSLAAVGTDTQY